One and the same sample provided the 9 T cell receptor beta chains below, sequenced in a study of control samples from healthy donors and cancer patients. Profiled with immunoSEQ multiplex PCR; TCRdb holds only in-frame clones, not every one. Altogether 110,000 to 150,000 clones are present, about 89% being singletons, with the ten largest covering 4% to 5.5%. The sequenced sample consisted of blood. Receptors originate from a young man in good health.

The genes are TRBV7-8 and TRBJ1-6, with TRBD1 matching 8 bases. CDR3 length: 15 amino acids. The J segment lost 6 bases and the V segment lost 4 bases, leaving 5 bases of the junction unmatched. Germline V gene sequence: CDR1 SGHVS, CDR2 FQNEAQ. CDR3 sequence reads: CASSSRGQVNSPLHF. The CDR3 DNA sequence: TGTGCCAGCAGCTCTCGGGGACAGGTTAATTCACCCCTCCACTTT.

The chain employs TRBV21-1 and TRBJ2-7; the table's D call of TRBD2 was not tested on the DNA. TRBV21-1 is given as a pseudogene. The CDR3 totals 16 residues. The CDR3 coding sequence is TGTGCCAGCAGCAAAAACCCTAAGAGCGGGAGAGGCGAGCAGTACTTC. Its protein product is CASSKNPKSGRGEQYF.

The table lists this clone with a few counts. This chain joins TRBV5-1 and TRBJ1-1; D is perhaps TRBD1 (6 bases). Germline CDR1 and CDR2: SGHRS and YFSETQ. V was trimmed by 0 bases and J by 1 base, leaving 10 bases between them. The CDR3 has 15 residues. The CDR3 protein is CASSLEIQGNTEAFF. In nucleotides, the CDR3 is TGCGCCAGCAGCTTGGAGATACAGGGGAACACTGAAGCTTTCTTT.

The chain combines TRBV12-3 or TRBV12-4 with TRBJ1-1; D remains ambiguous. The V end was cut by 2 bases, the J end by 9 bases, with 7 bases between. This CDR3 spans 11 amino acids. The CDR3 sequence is CASSLSGKAFF. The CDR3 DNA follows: TGTGCCAGCAGTTTATCGGGGAAAGCTTTCTTT.

Here the CDR3 DNA reads TGTGCCAGCGCCCGTCGGGGTGGGAGGGGATACACTGAAGCTTTCTTT. Amino acid sequence: CASARRGGRGYTEAFF. The rearrangement links TRBV27 to TRBJ1-1; D possibly corresponds to TRBD1 (5 bases). Germline lookup yields CDR1 MNHEY and CDR2 SMNVEV (reference sequence). The CDR3 has 16 amino acids. V shed 8 bases and J shed 3 bases, with 22 bases lying between them.

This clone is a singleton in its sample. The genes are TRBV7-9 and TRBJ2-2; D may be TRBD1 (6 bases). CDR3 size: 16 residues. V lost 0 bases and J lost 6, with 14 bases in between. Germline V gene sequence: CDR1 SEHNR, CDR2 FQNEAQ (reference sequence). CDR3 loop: CASSLAYRESSGELFF. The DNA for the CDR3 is TGTGCCAGCAGCTTAGCATACAGGGAGTCGTCCGGGGAGCTGTTTTTT.

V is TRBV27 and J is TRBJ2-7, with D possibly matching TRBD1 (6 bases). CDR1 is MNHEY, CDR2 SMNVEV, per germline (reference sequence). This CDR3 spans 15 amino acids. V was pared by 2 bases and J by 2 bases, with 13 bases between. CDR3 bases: TGTGCCAGCAGTTTAACGTCTGGGGACACCTACGAGCAGTACTTC. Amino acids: CASSLTSGDTYEQYF.

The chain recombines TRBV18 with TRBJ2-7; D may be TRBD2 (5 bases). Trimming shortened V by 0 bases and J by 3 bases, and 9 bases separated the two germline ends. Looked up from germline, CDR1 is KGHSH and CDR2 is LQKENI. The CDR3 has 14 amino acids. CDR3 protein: CASSPPGRGYEQYF. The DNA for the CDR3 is TGTGCCAGCTCACCACCGGGCCGGGGCTACGAGCAGTACTTC.

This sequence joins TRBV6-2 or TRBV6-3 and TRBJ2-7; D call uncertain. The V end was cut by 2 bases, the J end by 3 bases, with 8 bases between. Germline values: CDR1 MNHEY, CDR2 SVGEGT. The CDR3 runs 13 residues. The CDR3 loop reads CASSYAPRYEQYF. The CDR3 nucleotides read TGTGCCAGCAGTTACGCCCCTCGCTACGAGCAGTACTTC.